Each of the 27 T cell receptor beta chains below was sequenced from the same sample in a study of T cell repertoires in cytomegalovirus infection. TCRdb reprocessed the reads with MiXCR, giving one entry per CDR3 protein. The sample carries 510,000 or so distinct CDR3 sequences, about 30% recorded once. The sequenced sample was PBMCs. These TCRs come from a human donor in good health (CMV status not recorded). Some clones in this sample may be carry-over from other donors' samples.

A few counts support this clonotype. The CDR3, as DNA: TGCGCCAGCAGCCGCGGACAGGGGGAAGAGACCCAGTACTTC. Translating it yields CASSRGQGEETQYF. The rearrangement joins TRBV4-1 to TRBJ2-5, with TRBD1 matching 10 bases. Per the germline V gene, CDR1 is MGHRA and CDR2 is YSYEKL. The CDR3 sequence is 14 residues long. After removal of 4 bases from V and 3 bases from J, the junction contained 2 bases not matched to a gene.

This clonotype has ten or more counts. The chain combines TRBV7-2 with TRBJ2-7; a possible D gene is TRBD1 (5 bases). The CDR3 is made up of 14 amino acids. Between the trimmed V and J ends, which lost 5 bases and 6 bases, there was a span of 17 bases. Per the germline V gene, CDR1 is SGHTA and CDR2 is FQGNSA. For the CDR3, the DNA is TGTGCCAGCAGCCCACACGAAGGGGTAAGCGAGCAGTACGTC. This encodes CASSPHEGVSEQYV.

This chain links TRBV11-2 with TRBJ2-7; D is unclear. The CDR3 covers 15 residues. The V gene's germline CDR1 is SGHAT and CDR2 FQNNGV. V was cut by 5 bases and J by 4 bases, with 18 bases left in between. The DNA of the CDR3 is TGTGCCAGCAGCATAAGACCTAACTCCTTATACGAGCAGTACGTC. Translated: CASSIRPNSLYEQYV.

Many counts were recorded for this clonotype. The chain is built from TRBV7-2 and TRBJ2-5, with TRBD1 matching over 9 bases. J gave up 4 bases and V 5 bases, and 5 bases lay outside the gene matches. The CDR3 has 14 amino acids. The germline V gene encodes CDR1 SGHTA and CDR2 FQGNSA. CDR3 nucleotide sequence: TGTGCCAGCAGCGCCACAGGGGGCCCAGAGACCCAGTACTTC. It yields the protein CASSATGGPETQYF.

This clonotype was found a few times. The chain has TRBV12-3 or TRBV12-4 and TRBJ1-4; perhaps TRBD1 as D (5 bases). The CDR3 runs 14 residues. V was shortened by 6 bases and J by 6 bases, with 14 bases between the two germline ends. This chain's CDR3 is CASSRRQGHEKLFF. CDR3 DNA: TGTGCCAGCAGCCGTCGGCAGGGACATGAAAAACTGTTTTTT.

The CDR3 nucleotides are TGTGCCAGCAGTCCTCGGATTACAGCCCTTCGAATAAGTTATGGCTACACCTTC. This sequence encodes CASSPRITALRISYGYTF. The chain couples TRBV11-3 to TRBJ1-2; no reliable D call. The ends were cut back, 6 bases at V and 5 bases at J, with 28 bases in the middle. CDR1 is SGHNT, CDR2 YENEEA, per germline. The CDR3 is made up of 18 amino acids.

This clonotype was counted at least ten times. The chain couples TRBV7-2 to TRBJ1-5; 7 bases agree with TRBD1. The V gene's germline CDR1 is SGHTA and CDR2 FQGNSA. The V and J ends lost 2 bases and 4 bases, in that order; junction bases with no gene match: 8. This CDR3 region has 16 residues. DNA for the CDR3: TGTGCCAGCAGCTTAAACAGGGGTGGAGGGAATCAGCCCCAGCATTTT. Translated: CASSLNRGGGNQPQHF.

This chain connects TRBV29-1 to TRBJ2-2, with D tentatively TRBD1 (6 bases). This CDR3 contains 14 residues. CDR1 and CDR2 (germline): SQVTM, ANQGSEA. V was clipped by 1 base and J by 5 bases, with 11 bases between them. CDR3 sequence (DNA): TGCAGCGTTGAAGTTTACAGGGCGACCGGGGAGCTGTTTTTT. Translating gives CSVEVYRATGELFF.

Ten or more counts support this clonotype. The J gene is TRBJ1-4, the V gene TRBV7-2; no clear D gene. The CDR3 has 16 amino acids. V dropped 1 base and J dropped 7 bases, with 16 bases sitting between them. Germline CDR1 SGHTA, CDR2 FQGNSA. The CDR3 region is CASSLGHNPPAEKLFF. The CDR3 region has the DNA TGTGCCAGCAGCTTAGGGCACAACCCTCCGGCTGAAAAACTGTTTTTT.

This clonotype has just a few counts. At one boundary the junction diverges from the germline segment, which might be a read error. The V gene is TRBV19, the J gene TRBJ2-6, with 14 bases matching TRBD2. The length of the CDR3 is 19 residues. The germline V gene has CDR1 LNHDA and CDR2 SQIVND (reference sequence). This CDR3 is CASRIVTSGRAAGANVLTF. In nucleotides, the CDR3 is TGTGCCAGTAGGATAGTGACTAGCGGGAGGGCCGCAGGGGCCAACGTCCTGACTTTC.

This clonotype appeared a few times. This chain uses TRBV28 with TRBJ1-5, with D possibly being TRBD1 (5 bases). The CDR3 consists of 15 residues. V lost 7 bases to trimming and J lost 2 bases, with 15 bases between them. The V gene's germline CDR1 is MDHEN and CDR2 SYDVKM. CDR3 coding DNA: TGTGCCAGCACCCCGGGGCGTACGGGCAATCAGCCCCAGCATTTT. Translating gives CASTPGRTGNQPQHF.

This sequence joins TRBV27 and TRBJ2-7; D call uncertain. Looked up from germline, CDR1 is MNHEY and CDR2 is SMNVEV (reference sequence). V shed 5 bases and J shed 5 bases, with 13 bases lying between them. The CDR3 runs to 13 residues. The CDR3 sequence: CASSPSGPDEQYF. The DNA for the CDR3 is TGTGCCAGCAGTCCCTCCGGACCTGACGAGCAGTACTTC.

In its sample, this clonotype was seen a few times. V is TRBV7-9 and J is TRBJ2-1; maybe TRBD2 (5 bases). The ends were cut back, 0 bases at V and 9 bases at J, with 15 bases in the middle. This CDR3 spans 15 amino acids. CDR1 and CDR2 (germline): SEHNR, FQNEAQ (reference sequence). CDR3 protein: CASSLAGASQSEQFF. The CDR3, as DNA: TGTGCCAGCAGCTTAGCGGGTGCTAGCCAAAGTGAGCAGTTCTTC.

This clonotype has at least ten counts. V and J are TRBV7-8 and TRBJ2-2, with D perhaps matching TRBD2 (6 bases). CDR1 is SGHVS and CDR2 is FQNEAQ in the germline V gene. V was clipped by 5 bases and J by 0 bases, with 13 bases between them. The CDR3 is 16 residues long. The CDR3 DNA follows: TGTGCCAGCAGCCGAGAGCGGGTATCGAACACCGGGGAGCTGTTTTTT. This sequence encodes CASSRERVSNTGELFF.

In this sample, this clonotype turned up a few times. The chain carries TRBV10-3 and TRBJ1-2; TRBD1 matches 9 bases. The trim removed 3 bases at V and 4 bases at J, leaving 6 bases unmatched. This CDR3 has 15 amino acids. Germline values: CDR1 ENHRY, CDR2 SYGVKD. The DNA of the CDR3 is TGTGCCATCAGTGATCAAACGACAGGGGGCTATGGCTACACCTTC. This encodes CAISDQTTGGYGYTF.

This clonotype was seen a handful of times. The J gene is TRBJ2-1, the V gene TRBV2, with 7 bases aligning to TRBD2. The germline CDR1 and CDR2 sequences are SNHLY and FYNNEI. The V segment lost 7 bases and the J segment 3 bases; nucleotides outside the gene matches: 12. The CDR3 sequence is 16 residues long. The CDR3 loop reads CASIHPGGGDYNEQFF. The CDR3, as DNA: TGTGCCAGCATCCACCCTGGTGGGGGGGACTACAATGAGCAGTTCTTC.

In this sample, this clonotype turned up many times. V and J are TRBV7-2 and TRBJ1-2; the match to TRBD1 covers 7 bases. V dropped 2 bases and J dropped 1; count of bases not matched to a gene: 10. The CDR3 extends over 17 amino acids. Germline CDR1 SGHTA, CDR2 FQGNSA. The DNA of the CDR3 is TGTGCCAGCAGCTTACGGGCAGGGGGGGCTGATAACTATGGCTACACCTTC. Translating gives CASSLRAGGADNYGYTF.

The chain couples TRBV7-8 to TRBJ2-7, with 7 bases identical to TRBD2. This CDR3 is 13 amino acids long. Germline V gene lookup returns CDR1 SGHVS and CDR2 FQNEAQ. With V trimmed by 0 bases and J by 7 bases, 3 bases remained unmatched. CDR3: CASSLAGREEQYF. CDR3 DNA sequence: TGTGCCAGCAGCTTAGCGGGGAGGGAGGAGCAGTACTTC.

This clonotype appeared many times. The chain uses TRBV7-2 and TRBJ2-7; D is perhaps TRBD2 (5 bases). Germline lookup yields CDR1 SGHTA and CDR2 FQGNSA. V lost 5 bases and J 2 bases, leaving 13 bases between the germline ends. The CDR3 contains 14 residues. The CDR3 DNA reads TGTGCCAGCAGCCTGCCTAGCTACCCCTACGAGCAGTACTTC. Its translation is CASSLPSYPYEQYF.

This clonotype occurred a few times. CDR3: CASSSGRGNQPQHF. As DNA, the CDR3 is TGTGCCAGCAGTTCGGGCAGGGGGAACCAGCCCCAGCATTTT. The V gene is TRBV12-3 or TRBV12-4, the J gene TRBJ1-5, with TRBD1 matching 7 bases. The V and J ends lost 4 bases and 7 bases, in that order; junction bases with no gene match: 7. This CDR3 has 14 residues.

The chain employs TRBV11-2 and TRBJ2-1, with D perhaps matching TRBD2 (5 bases). The ends were cut back, 6 bases at V and 9 bases at J, with 21 bases in the middle. The germline V gene encodes CDR1 SGHAT and CDR2 FQNNGV. This CDR3 is 15 amino acids long. The CDR3 nucleotides read TGTGCCAGCAGTTTTAACACCGGGCAAGGGAGTGAGCAGTTCTTC. This encodes CASSFNTGQGSEQFF.

This clonotype was seen more than once but under ten times. The chain carries TRBV28 and TRBJ1-3; the D gene is possibly TRBD1 (6 bases). The V and J ends lost 5 bases and 0 bases respectively, with 14 bases between them. The CDR3 has 16 amino acids. The germline V gene has CDR1 MDHEN and CDR2 SYDVKM. CDR3 DNA sequence: TGTGCCAGCAGTCACCTGACAGGAGCCTCTGGAAACACCATATATTTT. Amino acids: CASSHLTGASGNTIYF.

Only a few counts were recorded for this clonotype. V usage is TRBV4-1 and J usage is TRBJ1-1; 8 nucleotides match TRBD1. This CDR3 has 14 amino acids. Per germline, CDR1 MGHRA and CDR2 YSYEKL. J lost 11 bases, V lost 4 bases, and 12 bases had no gene match. In DNA form, the CDR3 reads TGCGCCAGCAGCCTGACAGGGGACGTGAACCAGGCTTTCTTT. Protein sequence: CASSLTGDVNQAFF.

In its sample, this clonotype was seen a few times. J is TRBJ2-1 and V is TRBV7-9, with no clear D. The CDR3 runs 12 residues. V was pared by 4 bases and J by 5 bases, with 6 bases between. In germline, CDR1 is SEHNR, CDR2 FQNEAQ (reference sequence). DNA for the CDR3: TGTGCCAGCAGCTCACCCAACAATGAGCAGTTCTTC. Protein sequence: CASSSPNNEQFF.

The V call is TRBV6-2 or TRBV6-3, the J call TRBJ2-1; possibly TRBD2 for D (5 bases). Germline lookup yields CDR1 MNHEY and CDR2 SVGEGT. V lost 7 bases and J lost 7, with 17 bases in between. The CDR3 runs 14 residues. CDR3 DNA sequence: TGTGCCAGCATCTTCTCCCCCGGACTGAATGAGCAGTTCTTC. Protein: CASIFSPGLNEQFF.

This clonotype was counted at least ten times. The rearrangement joins TRBV12-5 to TRBJ1-6, with D unclear. The CDR3 extends over 15 amino acids. V was shortened by 0 bases and J by 5 bases, with 8 bases between the two germline ends. CDR1 and CDR2 from the germline V gene are LGHNT and FRNRAP. In nucleotides, the CDR3 is TGTGCTAGTGGTTTGGTAACCGGGAATAATTCACCCCTCCACTTT. Its protein is CASGLVTGNNSPLHF. Full variable domain (missing parts from reference TRBV12-5 and TRBJ1-6): DARVTQTPRHKVTEMGQEVTMRCQPILGHNTVFWYRQTMMQGLELLAYFRNRAPLDDSGMPKDRFSAEMPDATLATLKIQPSEPRDSAVYFCASGLVTGNNSPLHFGNGTRLTVT.

Concerning this clonotype: It may be a read error: a sequence one base away is much more abundant. The rearrangement links TRBV7-2 to TRBJ2-3; no firm D call. Germline-derived CDR1 and CDR2 are SGHTA and FQGNSA. This CDR3 has 15 residues. V lost 4 bases to trimming and J lost 4 bases, with 15 bases between them. The CDR3 spells CASSSNYRSSDTQYF. The CDR3 DNA sequence: TGTGCCAGCAGCTCCAACTACCGAAGCTCAGATACGCAGTATTTT.